The 26 T cell receptor beta chains listed next were all sequenced from one sample in a study of CD8+CD57+ T cells in acquired aplastic anemia. The template for TCR beta VDJ and CDR3 sequence profiling was genomic DNA. Each CDR3 protein is one row after TCRdb ran MiXCR on the reads. The sample lists about 150,000 distinct CDR3 sequences, 48% seen once, with under 35% in the top ten. Patients included in sequencing had previously demonstrated CD8+CD57+ cell expansion by flow cytometry. The sample was sorted CD4+, CD8+, or CD8+CD57+ T cells (not recorded which) from PBMCs. The receptors derive from a human donor with aplastic anemia.

This clonotype was recorded a few times. This chain uses TRBV7-6 with TRBJ2-3, with D perhaps matching TRBD1 (7 bases). Germline-derived CDR1 and CDR2 are SGHVS and FNYEAQ. The CDR3 contains 15 residues. V was shortened by 6 bases and J by 4 bases, with 17 bases between the two germline ends. CDR3: CASRLAQGGADTQYF. The CDR3 DNA is TGTGCCAGCAGGCTCGCCCAGGGGGGTGCAGATACGCAGTATTTT.

The chain recombines TRBV19 with TRBJ2-1, with 13 bases lining up with TRBD2. CDR1 is LNHDA, CDR2 SQIVND, per germline (reference sequence). Trimming cost V 6 bases and J 8 bases; bases outside gene matches: 10. The CDR3 runs 16 residues. Here the CDR3 DNA reads TGTGCCAGTAGCAAGACCGGGACTAGCGGGGCAGATGAGCAGTTCTTC. Encoded protein: CASSKTGTSGADEQFF.

The gene calls are TRBV12-3 or TRBV12-4 and TRBJ1-3; 9 nucleotides agree with TRBD1. The junction had 12 bases not matched to a gene; V was cut back by 7 bases and J by 2 bases. The length of the CDR3 is 17 residues. DNA for the CDR3: TGTGCCAGCAATGATGTCCAGCGGGACAGGGCTGGAAACACCATATATTTT. As protein: CASNDVQRDRAGNTIYF.

As DNA, the CDR3 is TGTGCCAGCAGAAAGAGTGATGGCTACACCTTC. Protein: CASRKSDGYTF. This sequence joins TRBV2 and TRBJ1-2, with D unclear. The V gene's germline CDR1 is SNHLY and CDR2 FYNNEI. This CDR3 is built from 11 residues. V gave up 6 bases and J gave up 6 bases, with 8 bases separating them.

V gene TRBV29-1 combines with J gene TRBJ2-1, with 15 bases aligning to TRBD2. This CDR3 comprises 14 residues. Germline V gives CDR1 SQVTM, CDR2 ANQGSEA. V lost 3 bases, J lost 9 bases, and 3 bases stayed unmatched. The CDR3 is CSVEGTSGRTEQFF. As DNA, the CDR3 is TGCAGCGTTGAGGGGACTAGCGGGAGGACTGAGCAGTTCTTC.

CDR3: CARGSGYGYTF. Written as DNA, the CDR3 is TGTGCCAGGGGCTCGGGTTATGGCTACACCTTC. The chain combines TRBV2 with TRBJ1-2, with no clear D. The CDR3 is 11 amino acids. The V end lost 9 bases, the J end lost 5 bases, and 10 bases lay between the germline ends. Looked up from germline, CDR1 is SNHLY and CDR2 is FYNNEI. The whole variable domain, remainder taken from reference TRBV2 and TRBJ1-2, is EPEVTQTPSHQVTQMGQEVILRCVPISNHLYFYWYRQILGQKVEFLVSFYNNEISEKSEIFDDQFSVERPDGSNFTLKIRSTKLEDSAMYFCARGSGYGYTFGSGTRLTVV.

This clonotype was recorded many times. The rearrangement joins TRBV29-1 to TRBJ2-2, with D possibly called TRBD1 or TRBD2 (5 bases each). V was cut by 7 bases and J by 1 base, with 10 bases left in between. The length of the CDR3 is 13 residues. Germline CDR1 reads SQVTM; CDR2 reads ANQGSEA. CDR3 coding DNA: TGCAGCGCCGGGACGAGGAACACCGGGGAGCTGTTTTTT. This encodes CSAGTRNTGELFF.

J is TRBJ2-7 and V is TRBV29-1; 8 nucleotides align to TRBD1. V lost 6 bases, J lost 3 bases, and 4 bases stayed unmatched. This CDR3 is 12 amino acids long. The germline gives CDR1 SQVTM, CDR2 ANQGSEA. The DNA for the CDR3 is TGCAGCGTCGGACAGGGAAGCTACGAGCAGTACTTC. It translates to CSVGQGSYEQYF.

This clonotype was picked up many times. The V gene is TRBV4-1, the J gene TRBJ2-7; TRBD1 agrees at 10 bases. Germline V CDR1 and CDR2: MGHRA, YSYEKL. The V and J ends lost 1 base and 5 bases, in that order; junction bases with no gene match: 2. The length of the CDR3 is 14 residues. The CDR3 region is CASSQGDRGDEQYF. Here the CDR3 DNA reads TGCGCCAGCAGCCAAGGGGACAGGGGTGACGAGCAGTACTTC.

This clonotype was detected only once. The V gene is TRBV15, the J gene TRBJ2-5; 7 bases are a match to TRBD1. Per germline, CDR1 LNHNV and CDR2 YYDKDF (reference sequence). With V trimmed by 5 bases and J by 5 bases, 8 bases remained unmatched. The CDR3 loop spans 14 amino acids. The chain's CDR3 is CATSPYKTGETQYF. In nucleotides, the CDR3 is TGTGCCACCAGCCCCTACAAGACAGGGGAGACCCAGTACTTC.

There are many counts of this clonotype. The chain recombines TRBV6-1 with TRBJ2-5; 10 bases fit TRBD2. V was pared by 7 bases and J by 1 base, with 9 bases of the junction left unmatched. The germline V gene encodes CDR1 MNHNS and CDR2 SASEGT. This CDR3 has 16 residues. The CDR3 DNA follows: TGTGCCAGCAACCTACCGGGACTAGCGTCCCAAGAGACCCAGTACTTC. Residues: CASNLPGLASQETQYF.

At least ten counts were recorded for this clonotype. CDR3 sequence (DNA): TGTGCCAGCAGTTACTCGAGGGGCACTGAAGCTTTCTTT. This codes for CASSYSRGTEAFF. The chain uses TRBV6-5 and TRBJ1-1, with D perhaps matching TRBD1 (5 bases). There are 13 residues in the CDR3. Germline V gene data show CDR1 as MNHEY and CDR2 as SVGAGI. V lost 0 bases, J lost 4 bases, and 6 bases lay in between.

This clonotype was detected only once. The DNA of the CDR3 is TGTGCCAGCAGTGAATGGGGACTAGCGGGAGCGAGAGAGCAGTTCTTC. This encodes CASSEWGLAGAREQFF. This chain uses TRBV25-1 with TRBJ2-1; TRBD2 aligns across 14 bases. Germline CDR1 MGHDK, CDR2 SYGVNS. The CDR3 is 16 amino acids. With 1 base clipped from V and 10 bases from J, the junction kept 6 bases outside the gene matches.

A remark on this clonotype: One base away lies a much larger clone, so this may be a sequencing read error. The limits of the CDR3 on the DNA are not certain, so only TCRdb's listed CDR3 is given. The J gene is TRBJ1-1, the V gene TRBV6-2 or TRBV6-3; TRBD1 reflects the table's D call only, with no check against the DNA. Per the germline V gene, CDR1 is MNHEY and CDR2 is SVGEGT. With termini counted, the CDR3 has 13 amino acids. CDR3: CASSVGQGSVASF.

This chain uses TRBV11-2 with TRBJ2-1, with D tentatively TRBD1 (6 bases). Germline values: CDR1 SGHAT, CDR2 FQNNGV. This CDR3 is 13 amino acids long. Trimming left V 1 base short and J 9 bases short, with 10 bases between. This CDR3 reads CASSLGTVGEQFF. For the CDR3, the DNA is TGTGCCAGCAGCTTAGGGACAGTCGGTGAGCAGTTCTTC.

V is TRBV10-3 and J is TRBJ2-7; 9 bases match TRBD2. J gave up 2 bases and V 9 bases, and 14 bases lay outside the gene matches. From germline, CDR1 is ENHRY and CDR2 SYGVKD. The CDR3 covers 16 residues. CDR3 nucleotides: TGTGCCATGTCTTCATCCCAAGCGGGGGGCGCCTACGAGCAGTACTTC. This codes for CAMSSSQAGGAYEQYF.

The V gene is TRBV15, the J gene TRBJ2-7; D gene uncertain. CDR1 LNHNV and CDR2 YYDKDF come from the germline V gene (reference sequence). V lost 4 bases, J lost 3 bases, and 16 bases lay in between. The CDR3 contains 15 residues. The CDR3 DNA follows: TGTGCCACCAGCAACCTACGAGGACCCGTCTACGAGCAGTACTTC. This translates into CATSNLRGPVYEQYF.

The rearrangement joins TRBV10-3 to TRBJ2-3; no reliable D call. The CDR3 is made up of 14 amino acids. The V gene lost 4 bases and the J gene lost 2 bases, with 10 bases spanning the gap. CDR1 and CDR2 (germline): ENHRY, SYGVKD. The CDR3 nucleotides read TGTGCCATCAGTGCGAATCCTATCACAGATACGCAGTATTTT. This codes for CAISANPITDTQYF.

Points on this clonotype: This may be a read error, as it is one base from a much larger clone. Here the CDR3 reads CASSVEYGQGTDEQYF. The CDR3 bases are TGTGCCAGCAGCGTAGAGTACGGACAGGGGACGGATGAGCAGTACTTC. The chain employs TRBV9 and TRBJ2-5, with 9 bases fitting TRBD1. The CDR3 spans 16 residues. V trimming: 0 bases; J trimming: 11 bases; junction bases outside the gene matches: 14. CDR1 and CDR2 from the germline V gene are SGDLS and YYNGEE.

Notes on this clonotype: Given a much more abundant clone one base away, this may be a read error. The chain carries TRBV11-2 and TRBJ1-5, with unresolved D. Germline CDR1 reads SGHAT; CDR2 reads FQNNGV. The CDR3 has 15 amino acids. The CDR3 nucleotides read TGTGCCAGCGGCTTAGGTAGCAGGTGGAATCAGCCCCAGCATTTT. Translating it yields CASGLGSRWNQPQHF.

The chain has TRBV2 and TRBJ1-1; tentatively, D is TRBD1 (6 bases). Trimming left V 6 bases short and J 1 base short, with 12 bases between. CDR3 size: 14 residues. Germline loops: CDR1 SNHLY, CDR2 FYNNEI. CDR3 DNA: TGTGCCAGCAGGGAGGACAGCGGGAACACTGAAGCTTTCTTT. Translating gives CASREDSGNTEAFF.

The chain carries TRBV20-1 and TRBJ1-2, with 8 bases that match TRBD1. The V gene's germline CDR1 is DFQATT and CDR2 SNEGSKA (reference sequence). J lost 7 bases, V lost 7 bases, and 23 bases had no gene match. The CDR3 length is 17 residues. The CDR3 is CSESPDRGSAIFTGYTF. CDR3 DNA: TGCAGTGAGAGCCCCGACAGGGGAAGCGCGATCTTCACTGGCTACACCTTC.

This clonotype has a single count. V usage is TRBV14 and J usage is TRBJ2-7; 14 nucleotides align to TRBD2. V lost 4 bases, J lost 6 bases, and 5 bases stayed unmatched. Germline lookup yields CDR1 SGHDN and CDR2 FVKESK. There are 15 residues in the CDR3. CDR3 in DNA: TGTGCCAGCAGCCCGGGACTAGCGGGAGTGTCCGAGCAGTACTTC. Protein: CASSPGLAGVSEQYF.

The sample holds many counts of this clonotype. This chain links TRBV27 with TRBJ2-7, with D tentatively TRBD2 (5 bases). CDR1 is MNHEY, CDR2 SMNVEV, per germline (reference sequence). V was trimmed by 2 bases and J by 2 bases, leaving 7 bases between them. The CDR3 spans 13 residues. CDR3 DNA sequence: TGTGCCAGCAGTTTACTCGGGGCCTACGAGCAGTACTTC. Translated, it gives CASSLLGAYEQYF.

CDR3 protein: CSARGLAESTDTQYF. CDR3 DNA: TGCAGTGCCAGGGGGCTAGCGGAGAGCACAGATACGCAGTATTTT. The genes are TRBV20-1 and TRBJ2-3; D is perhaps TRBD1 (8 bases). In germline, CDR1 is DFQATT, CDR2 SNEGSKA (reference sequence). The CDR3 is 15 residues long. V shed 6 bases and J shed 0 bases, with 16 bases lying between them.

In this sample, this clonotype turned up once. V is TRBV29-1 and J is TRBJ1-1; D gene ambiguous. CDR3 length: 14 amino acids. The V end was cut by 7 bases, the J end by 0 bases, with 15 bases between. Germline CDR1 reads SQVTM; CDR2 reads ANQGSEA. The CDR3 region has the DNA TGCAGCGGAGTTATGAGACTGATGAACACTGAAGCTTTCTTT. It codes for CSGVMRLMNTEAFF.